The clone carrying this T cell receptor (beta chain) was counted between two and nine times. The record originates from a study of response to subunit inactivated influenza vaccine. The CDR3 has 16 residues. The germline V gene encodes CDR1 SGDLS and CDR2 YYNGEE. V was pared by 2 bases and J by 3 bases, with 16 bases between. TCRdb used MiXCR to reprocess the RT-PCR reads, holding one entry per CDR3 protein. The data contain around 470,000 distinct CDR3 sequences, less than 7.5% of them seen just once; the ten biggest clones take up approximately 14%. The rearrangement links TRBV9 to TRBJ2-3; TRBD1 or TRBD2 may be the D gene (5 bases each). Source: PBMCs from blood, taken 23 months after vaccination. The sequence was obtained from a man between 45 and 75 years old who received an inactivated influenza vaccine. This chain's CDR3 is CASSVKQGVQTDTQYF. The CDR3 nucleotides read TGTGCCAGCAGCGTGAAGCAGGGAGTTCAAACAGATACGCAGTATTTT.